This T cell receptor beta chain originates from a study of blood T cell repertoires in COVID-19. Overall study: Some COVID-19 samples were acute and others convalescent; all came from the United States, Italy and Spain. T cells, B-cell-depleted T cells, or PBMCs supplied cDNA or gDNA.

Per the authors' pipeline: Amplification of reference gene primers provided the estimated nucleated cell counts. Produced via immunoSEQ multiplex PCR; TCRdb's table is partial and in-frame only. The D gene and trimming were derived from the DNA, and the V and J assignments and clone size from that table. Of under 200,000 clones in the sample, 80% to 85% were seen once. Germline assignment: CDR1 SGHRS and CDR2 YFSETQ. CDR3 length: 15 residues. V was cut by 0 bases and J by 7 bases, with 11 bases left in between. This clone has just one count. What was sequenced was peripheral blood. This TCR was recovered from a human donor with acute or convalescent COVID-19. The donor label of this sample is uncertain. V is TRBV5-1 and J is TRBJ1-6; D remains ambiguous. CDR3 amino acids: CASSLGTDQNSPLHF. In nucleotides, the CDR3 is TGCGCCAGCAGCTTGGGGACTGATCAGAATTCACCCCTCCACTTT.